These T cell receptor beta chains were read from a single sample in a study of CD8+CD57+ T cells in acquired aplastic anemia. TCRdb independently ran MiXCR on the reads; one entry per CDR3 protein. Among around 290,000 distinct CDR3 sequences, 45% to 65% were seen once, and the ten largest hold roughly 1.2%. Sequencing input: sorted CD4+, CD8+, or CD8+CD57+ T cells (not recorded which) from PBMCs. These receptors originate from a human donor with aplastic anemia. CDR3s include the opening cysteine and the closing phenylalanine or tryptophan. The D gene is left open where the match is weak. Not every row has a clone size; where given, it reads once, few, many or a size class.

J gene: TRBJ1-6; D gene: -; V gene: TRBV27; clone size: many; CDR3 DNA: TGTGCCAGCAGTTTATACCCGGGCGGTTATTCACCCCTCCACTTT; CDR3 protein: CASSLYPGGYSPLHF
J gene: TRBJ2-7; D gene: -; V gene: TRBV7-6; clone size: few; CDR3 DNA: TGTGCCAGCTCCCCTACCTCCACGGCCTACGAGCAGTACTTC; CDR3 protein: CASSPTSTAYEQYF
J gene: TRBJ1-2; D gene: -; V gene: TRBV12-3/TRBV12-4; clone size: -; CDR3 DNA: TGTGCCAGCAGTTTCGCAGGGCCGGGAAACACCTTC; CDR3 protein: CASSFAGPGNTF
J gene: TRBJ1-6; D gene: TRBD1; V gene: TRBV20-1; clone size: few; CDR3 DNA: TGCAGTGCTCTCGGCGACAGGGCGTATAATTCACCCCTCCACTTT; CDR3 protein: CSALGDRAYNSPLHF
J gene: TRBJ1-4; D gene: -; V gene: TRBV5-1; clone size: -; CDR3 DNA: TGCGCCAGCAGACAAACGCAGGGTGGTAATGAAAAACTGTTTTTT; CDR3 protein: CASRQTQGGNEKLFF
J gene: TRBJ1-3; D gene: -; V gene: TRBV19; clone size: -; CDR3 DNA: TGTGCCAGTAGTATAAGCGGGTGGATGACAGGAAACACCATATATTTT; CDR3 protein: CASSISGWMTGNTIYF
J gene: TRBJ2-7; D gene: -; V gene: TRBV6-4; clone size: many; CDR3 DNA: TGTGCCAGCGACAAGGTTAGGCGGGATAAAATCCACGAGCAGTACTTC; CDR3 protein: CASDKVRRDKIHEQYF
J gene: TRBJ1-2; D gene: -; V gene: TRBV7-3; clone size: once; CDR3 DNA: TGTGCCAGCAGCTTAGTACCCACGGCCACTAACTATGGCTACACCTTC; CDR3 protein: CASSLVPTATNYGYTF
J gene: TRBJ2-7; D gene: -; V gene: TRBV20-1; clone size: few; CDR3 DNA: TGCAGTGCCGAAGGGTGGGAATCCACCTACGAGCAGTACTTC; CDR3 protein: CSAEGWESTYEQYF
J gene: TRBJ2-1; D gene: -; V gene: TRBV9; clone size: -; CDR3 DNA: TGTGCCAGCAAGGATGGGCGGGCTAGCTCCTACAATGAGCAGTTCTTC; CDR3 protein: CASKDGRASSYNEQFF
J gene: TRBJ2-7; D gene: -; V gene: TRBV15; clone size: few; CDR3 DNA: TGTGCCACCAGCATCCAATCAGGAGCCTACGAGCAGTACTTC; CDR3 protein: CATSIQSGAYEQYF
J gene: TRBJ2-5; D gene: -; V gene: TRBV10-2; clone size: many; CDR3 DNA: TGCGCCAGCAGTGACCTAGCCGGTGAGACCCAGTACTTC; CDR3 protein: CASSDLAGETQYF
J gene: TRBJ1-5; D gene: -; V gene: TRBV7-3; clone size: -; CDR3 DNA: TGTGCCAGCAGCTTTGGCGGGAGGGCTAACAATGAGCATTTT; CDR3 protein: CASSFGGRANNEHF
J gene: TRBJ1-2; D gene: -; V gene: TRBV5-1; clone size: many; CDR3 DNA: TGCGCCAGCAGCCCGGCGCCCGACAACTATGGCTACACCTTC; CDR3 protein: CASSPAPDNYGYTF
J gene: TRBJ1-2; D gene: -; V gene: TRBV7-3; clone size: few; CDR3 DNA: TGTGCCAGCAGCCACATGGAAACAGGGTTCTATGGCTACACCTTC; CDR3 protein: CASSHMETGFYGYTF
J gene: TRBJ2-7; D gene: TRBD1; V gene: TRBV4-3; clone size: -; CDR3 DNA: TGCGCCAGCAGCCAAGTGGAGACAGGGAACCGCTACGAGCAGTACTTC; CDR3 protein: CASSQVETGNRYEQYF
J gene: TRBJ2-7; D gene: -; V gene: TRBV3-1; clone size: many; CDR3 DNA: TGTGCCAGCAGCTTTCGGAGTTCCATTCCAATCTACGAGCAGTACTTC; CDR3 protein: CASSFRSSIPIYEQYF
J gene: TRBJ2-1; D gene: -; V gene: TRBV7-6; clone size: many; CDR3 DNA: TGTGCCAGCAGCTTAAGAGGGCGGTACAATGAGCAGTTCTTC; CDR3 protein: CASSLRGRYNEQFF
J gene: TRBJ2-3; D gene: TRBD2; V gene: TRBV5-1; clone size: -; CDR3 DNA: TGCGCCAGCAGCATTAATAGCGTAAGGGACTATTCAACAGGTACGCAGTATTTT; CDR3 protein: CASSINSVRDYSTGTQYF
J gene: TRBJ2-3; D gene: TRBD2; V gene: TRBV7-2; clone size: -; CDR3 DNA: TGTGCCAGCAGCTCGGGACTAGCGGGAGGCACAGATACGCAGTATTTT; CDR3 protein: CASSSGLAGGTDTQYF
J gene: TRBJ2-7; D gene: -; V gene: TRBV18; clone size: many; CDR3 DNA: TGTGCCAGCTCACCACCACAACAGGGCCCCTACGAGCAGTACTTC; CDR3 protein: CASSPPQQGPYEQYF
J gene: TRBJ1-1; D gene: -; V gene: TRBV3-1; clone size: many; CDR3 DNA: TGTGCCAGCAGCGAGCGGATTAAGAACACTGAAGCTTTCTTT; CDR3 protein: CASSERIKNTEAFF
J gene: TRBJ2-7; D gene: TRBD2; V gene: TRBV7-9; clone size: -; CDR3 DNA: TGTGCCAGCAGCCCCCTAGAGGGAGGGGAAGCGGACTACGAGCAGTACTTC; CDR3 protein: CASSPLEGGEADYEQYF
J gene: TRBJ2-7; D gene: TRBD2; V gene: TRBV27; clone size: -; CDR3 DNA: TGTGCCAGCAGTTTGGAGGCGGGAGACTGCGAGCAGTACTTC; CDR3 protein: CASSLEAGDCEQYF
J gene: TRBJ2-5; D gene: -; V gene: TRBV20-1; clone size: -; CDR3 DNA: TGCAGTGCTCCTTACGACCGACCTCAAGGGACCCAGTACTTC; CDR3 protein: CSAPYDRPQGTQYF
J gene: TRBJ2-5; D gene: -; V gene: TRBV20-1; clone size: few; CDR3 DNA: TGCAGTGCTATGGGCCCCTCGCAAGAGACCCAGTACTTC; CDR3 protein: CSAMGPSQETQYF
J gene: TRBJ2-5; D gene: TRBD2; V gene: TRBV20-1; clone size: -; CDR3 DNA: TGCAGTTCGACTAGCGGGGGACAGGCGGAGACCCAGTACTTC; CDR3 protein: CSSTSGGQAETQYF
J gene: TRBJ2-7; D gene: -; V gene: TRBV29-1; clone size: -; CDR3 DNA: TGCAGCGTTGAAAAACCGGGACCTTACGAGCAGTACTTC; CDR3 protein: CSVEKPGPYEQYF
J gene: TRBJ1-2; D gene: TRBD1; V gene: TRBV4-2; clone size: -; CDR3 DNA: TGTGCCAGCAGCCAGGAACAGGGGCCTACTAACTATGGCTACACCTTC; CDR3 protein: CASSQEQGPTNYGYTF
J gene: TRBJ1-2; D gene: TRBD1; V gene: TRBV20-1; clone size: many; CDR3 DNA: TGCAGTGCTAGAGATAAAAGACAGGGGAACTATGGCTACACCTTC; CDR3 protein: CSARDKRQGNYGYTF
J gene: TRBJ2-3; D gene: TRBD1; V gene: TRBV5-4; clone size: -; CDR3 DNA: TGTGCCAGCAGCTGGGGACAGGCCTTCACAGATACGCAGTATTTT; CDR3 protein: CASSWGQAFTDTQYF
J gene: TRBJ2-7; D gene: TRBD1; V gene: TRBV4-3; clone size: once; CDR3 DNA: TGCGCCAGCAGCCAAGCCAGACAGGGCCCCGCCGAGCAGTACTTC; CDR3 protein: CASSQARQGPAEQYF
J gene: TRBJ2-3; D gene: TRBD2; V gene: TRBV10-3; clone size: -; CDR3 DNA: TGTGCCATCAGTGCAGGCGGGGGGTCGGGGGATACGCAGTATTTT; CDR3 protein: CAISAGGGSGDTQYF
J gene: TRBJ1-2; D gene: -; V gene: TRBV6-1; clone size: -; CDR3 DNA: TGTGCCAGCAGTTCGGGGGCGCGTGGCTACACCTTC; CDR3 protein: CASSSGARGYTF
J gene: TRBJ2-6; D gene: -; V gene: TRBV7-9; clone size: few; CDR3 DNA: TGTGCCAGCAGCATTATATGGGTCGGGGCCAACGTCCTGACTTTC; CDR3 protein: CASSIIWVGANVLTF
J gene: TRBJ2-5; D gene: -; V gene: TRBV7-8; clone size: many; CDR3 DNA: TGTGCCAGCAGCTTAAGGACAAACCAAGAGACCCAGTACTTC; CDR3 protein: CASSLRTNQETQYF
J gene: TRBJ1-2; D gene: TRBD1; V gene: TRBV7-9; clone size: once; CDR3 DNA: TGTGCCAGCAGCTTATTTGGACAGGGGTATGGCTACACCTTC; CDR3 protein: CASSLFGQGYGYTF
J gene: TRBJ1-5; D gene: -; V gene: TRBV19; clone size: -; CDR3 DNA: TGTGCCAGTACCCACGGGGAGACCCAGCATTTT; CDR3 protein: CASTHGETQHF
J gene: TRBJ2-7; D gene: TRBD2; V gene: TRBV2; clone size: -; CDR3 DNA: TGTGCCAGCAGTGCGGGACTAGCGGGAGACGAGCAGTACTTC; CDR3 protein: CASSAGLAGDEQYF
J gene: TRBJ2-7; D gene: -; V gene: TRBV24-1; clone size: -; CDR3 DNA: TGTGCCACCAGTGATCTCACCGGTCCCGAGCAGTACTTC; CDR3 protein: CATSDLTGPEQYF
J gene: TRBJ1-2; D gene: -; V gene: TRBV19; clone size: -; CDR3 DNA: TGTGCCAGCCGGGGGGGGACCTATGGCTACACCTTC; CDR3 protein: CASRGGTYGYTF
J gene: TRBJ2-1; D gene: TRBD2; V gene: TRBV9; clone size: -; CDR3 DNA: TGTGCCAGCAGCGGAAAGAATCTAGCGGGAGGTCTCTACAATGAGCAGTTCTTC; CDR3 protein: CASSGKNLAGGLYNEQFF
J gene: TRBJ2-3; D gene: -; V gene: TRBV9; clone size: many; CDR3 DNA: TGTGCCAGCAGCGTAGTAACAGGAGGCACAGATACGCAGTATTTT; CDR3 protein: CASSVVTGGTDTQYF
J gene: TRBJ1-4; D gene: TRBD1; V gene: TRBV7-9; clone size: -; CDR3 DNA: TGTGCCAGCAGCTTAGTGTTGGGGGGCGCGGGACAGAAAGGTGAAAAACTGTTTTTT; CDR3 protein: CASSLVLGGAGQKGEKLFF
J gene: TRBJ1-5; D gene: -; V gene: TRBV10-3; clone size: few; CDR3 DNA: TGTGCCATCAGTGAGACAGAAGATCAGCCCCAGCATTTT; CDR3 protein: CAISETEDQPQHF
J gene: TRBJ1-1; D gene: -; V gene: TRBV6-2/TRBV6-3; clone size: many; CDR3 DNA: TGTGCCAGCAGTGACCCGGGACCCACTGAAGCTTTCTTT; CDR3 protein: CASSDPGPTEAFF
J gene: TRBJ1-1; D gene: -; V gene: TRBV29-1; clone size: once; CDR3 DNA: TGCAGCGTTTTTTGGCGGTTACAGGGGAACACTGAAGCTTTCTTT; CDR3 protein: CSVFWRLQGNTEAFF
J gene: TRBJ2-5; D gene: -; V gene: TRBV15; clone size: few; CDR3 DNA: TGTGCCACCAGCAGAGATCGTATTTTCCGAGAGACCCAGTACTTC; CDR3 protein: CATSRDRIFRETQYF